The 12 T cell receptor beta chains in this list originate from one sample, sequenced in a study of blood T cell repertoires in COVID-19. This table comes from immunoSEQ multiplex PCR, and its TCRdb copy is limited to in-frame clones, with some not included. The sample has 200,000 to 250,000 clones, roughly 80% seen once; the top ten hold approximately 4.5%. Material for sequencing was peripheral blood. These receptors came from an older woman with acute or convalescent COVID-19.

This clone occurred a few times. The V gene is TRBV7-2, the J gene TRBJ1-2; TRBD1 aligns across 11 bases. CDR3 length equals 16 residues. V gave up 5 bases and J gave up 1 base; unmatched junction bases: 6. Germline CDR1 is SGHTA and CDR2 is FQGNSA. The DNA of the CDR3 is TGTGCCAGCAGCCCATGGGGGACAGGGGGTAACTATGGCTACACCTTC. Its translation is CASSPWGTGGNYGYTF.

The chain carries TRBV7-2 and TRBJ1-3; a possible D gene is TRBD1 (6 bases). V lost 3 bases to trimming and J lost 3 bases, with 12 bases between them. Germline V gene sequence: CDR1 SGHTA, CDR2 FQGNSA. There are 15 residues in the CDR3. The CDR3 region has the DNA TGTGCCAGCAGCTTTTCAGGGGCGGGTGGAAACACCATATATTTT. Translation gives CASSFSGAGGNTIYF.

About this clone: The same CDR3 can be traced to other DNA sequences in this sample. The chain has TRBV5-1 and TRBJ1-5, with TRBD1 identical over 7 bases. Germline values: CDR1 SGHRS, CDR2 YFSETQ. The CDR3 is 15 residues long. With V trimmed by 0 bases and J by 2 bases, 2 bases remained unmatched. DNA for the CDR3: TGCGCCAGCAGCTTGGGACAGGGTGGCAATCAGCCCCAGCATTTT. As protein: CASSLGQGGNQPQHF.

This clone was observed once. This chain connects TRBV10-1 to TRBJ1-2; TRBD1 is a possible D gene (5 bases). The CDR3 is 13 residues long. Trimming cost V 5 bases and J 0 bases, with 7 bases left between them. Looked up from germline, CDR1 is WNHNN and CDR2 is SYGVQD (reference sequence). DNA of the CDR3: TGCGCCAGCAGTTCGACAGCTAACTATGGCTACACCTTC. Translated, it gives CASSSTANYGYTF.

In the case of this clone: This same CDR3 is encoded by further DNA sequences in the sample. The rearrangement joins TRBV29-1 to TRBJ1-2; possible D gene TRBD1, 6 bases. This CDR3 has 12 amino acids. The germline gives CDR1 SQVTM, CDR2 ANQGSEA. Deletions cut 4 bases from V and 2 bases from J, with 8 bases between. CDR3 nucleotides: TGCAGCGTTGCACAGGGAAACTATGGCTACACCTTC. Encoded protein: CSVAQGNYGYTF.

This chain uses TRBV5-6 with TRBJ1-1; the D gene is possibly TRBD1 (6 bases). From germline, CDR1 is SGHDT and CDR2 YYEEEE. The CDR3 loop spans 14 amino acids. V lost 2 bases and J lost 0, with 8 bases in between. The CDR3 DNA reads TGTGCCAGCAGCTTTGGACAGCTGAACACTGAAGCTTTCTTT. It specifies CASSFGQLNTEAFF.

The gene calls are TRBV18 and TRBJ2-2; TRBD2 is a possible D gene (7 bases). V was trimmed by 0 bases and J by 2 bases, leaving 13 bases between them. CDR1 and CDR2 from the germline V gene are KGHSH and LQKENI. The CDR3 extends over 17 amino acids. The CDR3 reads CASSPPVGGRNTGELFF. Here the CDR3 DNA reads TGTGCCAGCTCACCACCGGTGGGGGGGCGTAACACCGGGGAGCTGTTTTTT.

The table lists this clone with a few counts. The chain uses TRBV28 and TRBJ2-7; tentatively, D is TRBD1 (5 bases). There are 16 residues in the CDR3. V was clipped by 3 bases and J by 6 bases, with 21 bases between them. Germline CDR1 and CDR2: MDHEN and SYDVKM. The CDR3 sequence: CASSLPSGFRASEQYF. CDR3 nucleotides: TGTGCCAGCAGTTTGCCGTCAGGGTTTCGGGCTTCCGAGCAGTACTTC.

The V call is TRBV28, the J call TRBJ1-6; tentative D call: TRBD1 (6 bases). Germline CDR1 MDHEN, CDR2 SYDVKM. The CDR3 runs 15 residues. With 5 bases removed from V and 9 bases from J, the gap between germline ends came to 17 bases. The chain's CDR3 is CASSARGRGISPLHF. DNA for the CDR3: TGTGCCAGCAGTGCCCGGGGCAGGGGAATTTCACCCCTCCACTTT.

This rearrangement joins TRBV7-7 to TRBJ2-1, with a tentative D call TRBD2 (5 bases). Trimming left V 5 bases short and J 10 bases short, with 15 bases between. Germline values: CDR1 SSHAT, CDR2 FNYEAQ (reference sequence). This CDR3 has 13 amino acids. CDR3 residues: CASSIGLSREQFF. CDR3 coding DNA: TGTGCCAGCAGCATAGGACTGTCCCGGGAGCAGTTCTTC.

The J gene is TRBJ2-3, the V gene TRBV7-2; tentatively, D is TRBD2 (6 bases). The V and J ends lost 5 bases and 1 base respectively, with 13 bases between them. The CDR3 runs 15 residues. Germline lookup yields CDR1 SGHTA and CDR2 FQGNSA. The CDR3 here is CASSPSGTRTDTQYF. For the CDR3, the DNA is TGTGCCAGCAGCCCGAGTGGGACTCGCACAGATACGCAGTATTTT.

V usage is TRBV5-1 and J usage is TRBJ1-1; 8 positions agree with TRBD1. Germline-derived CDR1 and CDR2 are SGHRS and YFSETQ. Trimming removed 0 bases from V and 5 bases from J; junction bases left unmatched: 6. The CDR3 loop spans 15 amino acids. This CDR3 is CASSLGQTGVTEAFF. CDR3 coding DNA: TGCGCCAGCAGCTTGGGGCAGACAGGGGTGACTGAAGCTTTCTTT.